The 20 T cell receptor beta chains reported below all come from one sample, sequenced in a study of T cells after yellow fever vaccination. Via MiXCR, TCRdb re-called the 5' RACE reads, giving one row per CDR3 protein. The sample holds over 200,000 distinct CDR3 sequences, over 6.5% seen once. Here the sequenced sample was CD4+ T cells sorted from PBMCs, taken on the day of the yellow fever booster vaccination. The receptors derive from a man between 25 and 39 years old who received the YFV17D yellow fever vaccine.

This clonotype came up a few times. The genes are TRBV4-3 and TRBJ2-1; perhaps D is TRBD1 or TRBD2 (5 bases each). Germline CDR1 and CDR2: LGHNA and YSLEER. V was clipped by 0 bases and J by 0 bases, with 21 bases between them. The CDR3 is 20 residues long. The CDR3 is CASSQEGGAGVINSYNEQFF. The CDR3 DNA follows: TGCGCCAGCAGCCAAGAAGGTGGGGCGGGCGTAATTAACTCCTACAATGAGCAGTTCTTC.

This clonotype was detected ten times or more. V usage is TRBV5-1 and J usage is TRBJ1-5; 9 nucleotides match TRBD1. The CDR3 runs 16 residues. Per the germline V gene, CDR1 is SGHRS and CDR2 is YFSETQ. Trimming took 3 bases from V and 5 from J; bases not matched to a gene: 9. CDR3 residues: CASSSSGTGHDQPQHF. CDR3 DNA sequence: TGCGCCAGCAGCTCGTCCGGGACAGGGCACGATCAGCCCCAGCATTTT.

This clonotype appeared a few times. The chain employs TRBV10-3 and TRBJ2-5, with D possibly being TRBD1 or TRBD2 (6 bases each). Germline CDR1 is ENHRY and CDR2 is SYGVKD. V lost 5 bases, J lost 4 bases, and 8 bases lay in between. This CDR3 is built from 12 residues. For the CDR3, the DNA is TGTGCCATCAGTCCGGGGGCAGAGACCCAGTACTTC. Amino acids: CAISPGAETQYF.

This clonotype turned up a few times. This chain joins TRBV6-1 and TRBJ2-7, with 8 bases identical to TRBD1. Germline V gene lookup returns CDR1 MNHNS and CDR2 SASEGT. After removal of 2 bases from V and 6 bases from J, the junction contained 3 bases not matched to a gene. The CDR3 has 13 residues. The DNA for the CDR3 is TGTGCCAGCAGTGAAACAACAGGGGGCGAGCAGTACTTC. It yields the protein CASSETTGGEQYF.

This clonotype appeared many times. The rearrangement links TRBV28 to TRBJ2-5, with TRBD2 matching over 13 bases. The CDR3 contains 16 residues. CDR1 and CDR2 (germline): MDHEN, SYDVKM. Unmatched junction bases numbered 7, after V lost 4 bases and J lost 5 bases. CDR3 sequence reads: CASSSRTSGSRETQYF. Written as DNA, the CDR3 is TGTGCCAGCAGTTCCCGGACTAGCGGGAGCAGGGAGACCCAGTACTTC.

The chain recombines TRBV7-2 with TRBJ2-2; the match to TRBD2 covers 11 bases. The germline CDR1 and CDR2 sequences are SGHTA and FQGNSA. The CDR3 contains 18 residues. Trimming at V came to 2 bases and at J to 1 base, leaving 6 bases not matched to a gene. Here the CDR3 DNA reads TGTGCCAGCAGCTTATCGGGACTAGCGGCACTGAACACCGGGGAGCTGTTTTTT. Encoded protein: CASSLSGLAALNTGELFF.

This chain links TRBV6-2 or TRBV6-3 with TRBJ2-5; 12 bases are shared with TRBD2. Germline values: CDR1 MNHEY, CDR2 SVGEGT. V lost 6 bases to trimming and J lost 6 bases; unmatched junction nucleotides: 8. This CDR3 contains 15 residues. This chain's CDR3 is CASRPTSGRLKTQYF. CDR3 in DNA: TGTGCCAGCAGACCTACTAGCGGGAGGTTGAAGACCCAGTACTTC.

This clonotype was observed at least ten times. The CDR3 bases are TGCAGCGCACAGGGGGCGGGGGTCTACGAGCAGTACTTC. Protein product: CSAQGAGVYEQYF. J is TRBJ2-7 and V is TRBV29-1; 9 nucleotides line up with TRBD1. With 7 bases clipped from V and 3 bases from J, the junction kept 7 bases outside the gene matches. The CDR3 is made up of 13 amino acids. CDR1 and CDR2 (germline): SQVTM, ANQGSEA.

The J gene is TRBJ2-7, the V gene TRBV4-2; D is unresolved. V gave up 1 base and J gave up 6 bases, with 10 bases separating them. The CDR3 contains 13 residues. CDR1 and CDR2 from the germline V gene are LGHNA and YNFKEQ. The CDR3 loop is CASSQASGLEQYF. The CDR3 coding sequence is TGTGCCAGCAGCCAAGCATCCGGGCTCGAGCAGTACTTC.

The rearrangement uses TRBV6-5 and TRBJ1-3; D gene uncertain. The CDR3 has 12 residues. With 5 bases removed from V and 1 base from J, the gap between germline ends came to 3 bases. The germline CDR1 and CDR2 sequences are MNHEY and SVGAGI. CDR3 DNA: TGTGCCAGCAGTACATCTGGAAACACCATATATTTT. As protein: CASSTSGNTIYF.

V is TRBV11-2 and J is TRBJ1-1, with TRBD1 as a possible D gene (5 bases). The V gene's germline CDR1 is SGHAT and CDR2 FQNNGV. There are 14 residues in the CDR3. Between the trimmed V and J ends, which lost 2 bases and 11 bases, there was a span of 18 bases. This chain's CDR3 is CASSLNGPRGEAFF. The CDR3 DNA reads as TGTGCCAGCAGCTTAAATGGGCCGAGGGGAGAGGCTTTCTTT. Based on the CDR3 plus reference TRBV11-2 and TRBJ1-1, the full variable domain is EAGVAQSPRYKIIEKRQSVAFWCNPISGHATLYWYQQILGQGPKLLIQFQNNGVVDDSQLPKDRFSAERLKGVDSTLKIQPAKLEDSAVYLCASSLNGPRGEAFFGQGTRLTVV.

The V and J genes are TRBV20-1 and TRBJ2-3; no definite D call. There are 13 residues in the CDR3. Per the germline V gene, CDR1 is DFQATT and CDR2 is SNEGSKA (reference sequence). V lost 0 bases to trimming and J lost 3 bases, with 7 bases between them. As DNA, the CDR3 is TGCAGTGCTAGAGAATCACGGACAGATACGCAGTATTTT. Its protein is CSARESRTDTQYF.

This clonotype was recorded a few times. The V and J genes are TRBV5-6 and TRBJ2-7, with a weak D call TRBD1 (6 bases). Trimming cost V 4 bases and J 0 bases, with 17 bases left between them. Germline loops: CDR1 SGHDT, CDR2 YYEEEE. The CDR3 totals 16 residues. The CDR3 region is CASSPGAITNSYEQYF. DNA of the CDR3: TGTGCCAGCAGCCCAGGGGCGATTACCAACTCCTACGAGCAGTACTTC.

The table lists this clonotype with a few counts. The J gene is TRBJ2-1, the V gene TRBV7-9, with 7 positions matching TRBD1. The germline CDR1 and CDR2 sequences are SEHNR and FQNEAQ (reference sequence). V trimming: 5 bases; J trimming: 6 bases; junction bases outside the gene matches: 7. This CDR3 region has 14 residues. The CDR3 DNA reads TGTGCCAGCAGCCACCGGGACAGCATCAATGAGCAGTTCTTC. Translated, it gives CASSHRDSINEQFF.

The table lists this clonotype with a few counts. V and J are TRBV10-1 and TRBJ2-2; 11 nucleotides align to TRBD2. V shed 3 bases and J 6 bases; nucleotides not matched to a gene: 3. CDR1 and CDR2 from the germline V gene are WNHNN and SYGVQD (reference sequence). The CDR3 extends over 15 amino acids. CDR3: CASSELAGEAGELFF. DNA for the CDR3: TGCGCCAGCAGTGAACTAGCGGGAGAAGCCGGGGAGCTGTTTTTT.

A few counts support this clonotype. The chain combines TRBV5-1 with TRBJ2-5, with D tentatively TRBD1 or TRBD2 (5 bases each). Trimming removed 5 bases at V and 5 bases at J, with 16 bases between. CDR1 is SGHRS, CDR2 YFSETQ, per germline. CDR3 length: 14 amino acids. The CDR3 sequence is CASRMGTPGETQYF. CDR3 in DNA: TGCGCCAGCAGAATGGGGACCCCGGGGGAGACCCAGTACTTC.

The table lists this clonotype with a few counts. The chain has TRBV5-6 and TRBJ1-5, with no clear D. The CDR3 covers 14 residues. The ends were cut back, 6 bases at V and 7 bases at J, with 17 bases in the middle. Germline V CDR1 and CDR2: SGHDT, YYEEEE. In DNA form, the CDR3 reads TGTGCCAGCAAGTCAAGTAGAGGGCTCCAGCCCCAGCATTTT. Amino acid sequence: CASKSSRGLQPQHF.

This clonotype was observed a handful of times. The chain links TRBV7-8 to TRBJ1-6; D gene unclear. Per germline, CDR1 SGHVS and CDR2 FQNEAQ. Deletions cut 5 bases from V and 7 bases from J, with 12 bases between. This CDR3 region has 14 residues. CDR3 nucleotide sequence: TGTGCCAGCAGCCTCGACATTCCCAATTCACCCCTCCACTTT. Its protein product is CASSLDIPNSPLHF.

This clonotype was found a few times. This chain links TRBV7-2 with TRBJ2-5; 10 positions match TRBD1. CDR1 and CDR2 (germline): SGHTA, FQGNSA. J gave up 5 bases and V 5 bases, and 8 bases lay outside the gene matches. This CDR3 contains 15 residues. The CDR3 DNA sequence: TGTGCCAGCAGCCCAGACAGGGGGCTGGGTGAGACCCAGTACTTC. Translating it yields CASSPDRGLGETQYF.

This clonotype appeared many times. J is TRBJ2-5 and V is TRBV7-6, with D hard to call. Germline CDR1 reads SGHVS; CDR2 reads FNYEAQ. Trimming took 1 base from V and 1 from J, leaving 4 bases between them. The CDR3 is made up of 13 amino acids. The chain's CDR3 is CASSLVSQETQYF. As DNA, the CDR3 is TGTGCCAGCAGCTTAGTAAGCCAAGAGACCCAGTACTTC. The whole variable domain, filled in from reference TRBV7-6 and TRBJ2-5, reads GAGVSQSPRYKVTKRGQDVALRCDPISGHVSLYWYRQALGQGPEFLTYFNYEAQQDKSGLPNDRFSAERPEGSISTLTIQRTEQRDSAMYRCASSLVSQETQYFGPGTRLLVL.